This entry concerns a single T cell receptor (beta chain). The data were taken from a study of blood T cell repertoires in COVID-19. Overall study context: The United States, Italy and Spain supplied acute and convalescent COVID-19 samples. The cDNA or gDNA used as material had been derived from T cells, B-cell-depleted T cells, or PBMCs.

The authors' processing: Amplification with reference gene primers provided the estimates of nucleated cell counts. Sequencing used immunoSEQ multiplex PCR; TCRdb keeps in-frame clones, though not all of them. V, J and clone size are those of that table, while D and trimming were read from the DNA. Among fewer than 250,000 clones, about 83% were seen once, and the ten largest hold 5.5%. V was shortened by 5 bases and J by 6 bases, with 26 bases between the two germline ends. Germline lookup yields CDR1 SGHVS and CDR2 FQNEAQ. The CDR3 consists of 18 residues. Source material: peripheral blood. The TCR comes from a human donor in a cohort sampled during active COVID-19. The chain combines TRBV7-8 with TRBJ1-3; D may be TRBD1 (6 bases). CDR3 loop: CASSQPWGGPAPINTIYF. DNA for the CDR3: TGTGCCAGCAGCCAACCCTGGGGGGGCCCAGCCCCAATAAACACCATATATTTT.